This TCR beta chain came from a study of cytomegalovirus exposure and HLA in healthy donors (dated by TCRdb to 2016 to 2017). As for the study more broadly: In an earlier analysis of 450 to 750 of the donors, less than 350 Gb of sequence data and just under 120 million unique TCR beta sequences from 150 million to 200 million T cells were reported. An early release covering roughly 580 HLA-typed donors comprised 250 to 350 gigabases of sequencing data and approximately 80 million unique TCR sequences. Among the roughly 430 genotyped donors, 75% to 90% belonged to the genetic ancestry cluster associated with self-reported Caucasian donors. The study aimed to test whether cataloging public T cell receptors could reveal signatures of past pathogen exposure. The study used immunosequencing to profile the T cell repertoires of several hundred subjects and linked those repertoires to cytomegalovirus serostatus. A separate validation cohort of 100 to 150 different subjects was used in addition to the roughly 700-subject first cohort. The study combined high-throughput TCR immunosequencing, statistical association of individual TCRs with disease status, and machine learning to predict cytomegalovirus infection status. A later analysis re-analyzed previously published TCR beta repertoires from 550 to 700 donors and added high-resolution HLA genotyping to study TCR occurrence patterns. In the later analysis, no new phenotypic data were used to find candidate immune exposures; instead, reliance was placed on TCR beta sequences and their occurrence across donors. An earlier analysis of 587 of the donors used high-throughput TCR beta sequencing to judge whether each TCR beta V gene segment behaved as functional or pseudogenic. Alongside the repertoire data, information on donor age, sex, ethnicity and CMV serostatus was compiled. Genome-wide SNP genotypes for about 55% of the 666 donors were used in a later genetic analysis, which treated that subset as a discovery cohort. Every discovery cohort repertoire had been produced on one sequencing platform. HLA typing covered class I and class II loci at four-digit resolution. The number of donors typed differed by locus, with about 629-630 for A, B, C, DRB1 and DQB1, 522 for DQA1, 606 for DPA1, and 472 for DPB1. A few DR-DQ haplotypes were handled as single units for association and clustering because linkage in the cohort was strong. Among 398 genotyped donors of the cohort, an average of roughly 240,000 unique TCR beta nucleotide sequences were sequenced per donor, 15% to 20% of them non-productive. Study-wide conclusions, independent of this receptor: The presence/absence analyses assumed that sequencing depth was roughly uniform across donors, and that assumption may not be true. The study gave a list of 150 to 200 TCR beta chains associated with cytomegalovirus. A cluster of highly shared sequence variants was judged likely to represent a technical artifact of the sequencing pipeline. Assigning TCR associations to individual alleles was difficult when HLA alleles, especially DR and DQ, strongly co-occurred. Because HLA typing was missing for some donors at each locus, association tests included only the typed subset. A later genetic analysis associated a missense DCLRE1C variant with V-gene and J-gene trimming of TCR beta chains, and an independent cohort replicated the association. Cytomegalovirus status was reported to be diagnosed by the classifier with high specificity and sensitivity in both the original and validation cohorts. Correlated functional status among segregating V segments might reflect linkage disequilibrium, but an unknown experimental factor could not be ruled out. Most TCR sequences were seen in very few donors, while some public TCRs were found in many individuals. The authors suggested that the approach could potentially be extended to other disease states and immunological phenotypes. Because counts were too low, 15 to 20 rarely observed V segments, including chromosome 9 orphons, were excluded from the earlier analysis of several hundred of the donors. A later analysis found that most CMV-associated TCR beta chains appeared HLA-restricted, with HLA associations seemingly driven largely by CMV exposure. In an earlier analysis of some 540 of the donors, most TCR beta V segments appeared in productive rearrangements about 87% or about 30% of the time, broadly matching IMGT annotations. The only immune exposure information available for the cohort was CMV serostatus. A further reported finding was that TCR beta sequences accurately predicted the HLA-A and HLA-B alleles for most subjects in the first cohort. In this cohort, only TCR beta chains were sequenced, and detectable features were limited by the absence of alpha or paired-chain data. A later analysis found that HLA-associated TCR beta chains were more clonally expanded and had lower generation probabilities than equally common non-associated chains. Some IMGT-functional V segments, including TRBV6-2 and TRBV6-3, could not be distinguished by the 87-base-pair reads and were therefore excluded. Specific HLA alleles were associated with more than 15,000 TCR beta sequences at a false discovery rate of 0.05 in a later analysis. According to a later analysis, parvovirus B19, influenza, CMV and Epstein-Barr virus appeared linked to several top co-occurrence clusters. According to a later genetic analysis, donors in an Asian-associated ancestry cluster had fewer N-insertions in productive TCRs than the approximately 650-donor mean. Three of the identified cytomegalovirus-associated TCR beta chains were confirmed in vitro to be specific for cytomegalovirus antigens. A later analysis found that TCR association rates varied across HLA loci, with DRB1 alleles showing the most associated TCRs and HLA-C alleles the fewest.

The germline V gene specifies ENHRY as CDR1 and SYGVKD as CDR2. Measured from the cysteine to the phenylalanine, the CDR3 is 13 residues long. Only CDR3 DNA is held: 39 bases, read in frame from base 1. Germline trimming: 4 bases from V, 2 bases from J; junction bases outside gene matches: 1. The library was made by the immunoSEQ multiplex PCR assay. A mixture of 60 forward primers for TCR Vbeta segments and 13 reverse primers for TCR Jbeta segments was used in the multiplex PCR. The CDR3 region of rearranged TCR beta genes was amplified from genomic DNA by a multiplex PCR assay. The amplified TCR beta libraries were sequenced on the Illumina HiSeq System as 87-base-pair reads. Concerning the study's data processing: A later analysis counted about 80 million unique TCR beta chains across the 550 to 750 repertoires, and about 10 million of these chains were shared by at least two donors. Raw reads were error-corrected and collapsed into unique sequences with a nearest-neighbor algorithm that merged closely related sequences to remove PCR and sequencing errors. V, D and J gene segments were assigned by aligning CDR3 sequences to IMGT reference sequences. Each retained sequence needed at least a six-nucleotide match to both a V gene segment and a J gene segment. Rearrangements were classified as productive when the CDR3 lacked stop codons and remained in frame with V and J, and all other rearrangements were classified as non-productive. CDR3 was defined by IMGT convention, running from the second conserved V-encoded cysteine to the conserved J-encoded phenylalanine. The earlier analysis of about 590 of the donors excluded sequences that lacked an unambiguous match to a single V gene segment. In an earlier analysis of roughly 600 of the donors, a V segment was called functional when productive rearrangements were above 56.7%, and segregating when the standard deviation between donors exceeded 5%. A statistical classification framework was built for diagnosing cytomegalovirus status from the catalog of TCR beta chain sequences. In a later analysis, TCR nucleotide sequences were compared against IMGT/GENE-DB human TR gene sequences so that V and J genes could be assigned. In a later analysis, CDR3 sequences and most-parsimonious VDJ recombination scenarios were assigned using the TCRdist pipeline. In a later analysis, each TCR beta chain was defined by its CDR3 amino acid sequence together with its V-gene family, and reads without a unique V-gene family were excluded. A later analysis removed 500 to 600 highly shared, low-generation-probability nucleotide sequences to deal with suspected cross-contamination and a sequencing artifact. In a later analysis, a clonal expansion index for each public chain was calculated from normalized within-repertoire ranks of inferred template counts. A later analysis computed generation probabilities with a VDJ recombination model fitted to out-of-frame rearrangements, and checked the results against IGoR. A later analysis scored TCR-TCR, TCR-HLA and TCR-CMV co-occurrence with hypergeometric tests, applying a repertoire-size bias correction to TCR pairs. A later analysis estimated false discovery rates by permuting HLA or CMV assignments 20 times. In a later analysis, co-occurring TCRs were grouped using DBSCAN, and TCRdist sequence similarity was added for clustering within HLA-allele-positive subsets. For co-occurrence clustering, repertoires with fewer than 30,000 or more than 120,000 public chains were excluded, along with 5 or 6 repertoires with anomalous nucleotide sharing. TCRdb re-hosts the immuneACCESS table, in-frame sequences only. Its copies lack some clones; in the studies checked, an unresolved V gene accounts for under half of them, and the cause for the rest is not known. That table gives V, J and clone size, and the DNA gave D and trimming. Present in this sample are about 98,000 clones, roughly 70% of which were seen just once. The top ten clones comprise over 2% of the sample.

The cohort comprised 550 to 700 healthy bone marrow donors. At the time of sampling, all cohort members were nominally healthy, though unrecorded immune exposures were likely present. The donor was CMV seronegative and was included in the group of a few hundred seronegative cohort members. Every donor gave a peripheral blood sample, and the peripheral blood mononuclear cells from that sample were used for TCR beta sequencing. The Qiagen DNeasy Blood Extraction Kit was used to extract genomic DNA from the blood cell samples. A remark on this clone: The antigen it binds to is not known. Base qualities are not provided; no much larger clone lies one nucleotide away.

The rearrangement joined TRBV10-3 to TRBJ1-2; 7 nucleotides in the junction match TRBD1. The sequencing sample was made of PBMCs. The sequence was obtained from a man aged 50 to 60 in good health and CMV-seronegative. The encoded CDR3 is CAISGDRNYGYTF. The nucleotide sequence is given as TGTGCCATCAGTGGGGACAGAAACTATGGCTACACCTTC.